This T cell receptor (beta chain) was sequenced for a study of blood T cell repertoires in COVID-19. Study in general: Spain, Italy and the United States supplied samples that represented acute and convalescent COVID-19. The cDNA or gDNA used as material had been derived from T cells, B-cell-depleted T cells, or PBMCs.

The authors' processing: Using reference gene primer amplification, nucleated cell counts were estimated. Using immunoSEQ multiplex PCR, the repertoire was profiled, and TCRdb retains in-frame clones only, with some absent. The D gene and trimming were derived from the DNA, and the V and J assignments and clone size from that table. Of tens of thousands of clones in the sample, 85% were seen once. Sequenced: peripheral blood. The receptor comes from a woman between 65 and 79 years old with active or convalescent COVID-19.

DNA of the CDR3: TGTGCCAGCAGCTTAAAAGATCTTGGGCTTAGCTCTGGAAACACCATATATTTT. Its translation is CASSLKDLGLSSGNTIYF. The rearrangement links TRBV28 to TRBJ1-3; D call uncertain. Germline V gives CDR1 MDHEN, CDR2 SYDVKM. The CDR3 contains 18 residues. Trimming left V 6 bases short and J 0 bases short, with 21 bases between. Full variable domain (remainder filled in from reference TRBV28 and TRBJ1-3): DVKVTQSSRYLVKRTGEKVFLECVQDMDHENMFWYRQDPGLGLRLIYFSYDVKMKEKGDIPEGYSVSREKKERFSLILESASTNQTSMYLCASSLKDLGLSSGNTIYFGEGSWLTVV.